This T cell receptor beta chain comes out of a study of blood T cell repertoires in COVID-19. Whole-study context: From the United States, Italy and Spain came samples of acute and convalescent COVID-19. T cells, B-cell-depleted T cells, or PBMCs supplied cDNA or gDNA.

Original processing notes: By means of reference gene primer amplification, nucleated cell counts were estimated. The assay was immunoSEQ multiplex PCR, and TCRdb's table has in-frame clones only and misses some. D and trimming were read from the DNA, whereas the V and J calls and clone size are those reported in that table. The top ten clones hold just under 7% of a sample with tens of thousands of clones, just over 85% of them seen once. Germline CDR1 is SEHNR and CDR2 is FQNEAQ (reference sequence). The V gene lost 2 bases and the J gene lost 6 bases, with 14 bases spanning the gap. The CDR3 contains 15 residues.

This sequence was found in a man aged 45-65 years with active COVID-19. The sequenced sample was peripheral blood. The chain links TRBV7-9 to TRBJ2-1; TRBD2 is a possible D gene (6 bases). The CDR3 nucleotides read TGTGCCAGCAGCTTATCCGCGGGACGGCGCAATGAGCAGTTCTTC. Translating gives CASSLSAGRRNEQFF. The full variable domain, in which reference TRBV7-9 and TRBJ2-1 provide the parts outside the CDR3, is DTGVSQNPRHKITKRGQNVTFRCDPISEHNRLYWYRQTLGQGPEFLTYFQNEAQLEKSRLLSDRFSAERPKGSFSTLEIQRTEQGDSAMYLCASSLSAGRRNEQFFGPGTRLTVL.